Listed below are T cell receptor beta chains from one sample, sequenced in a study of blood T cell repertoires in COVID-19. Clones were sequenced by immunoSEQ multiplex PCR, and TCRdb holds only the in-frame ones, with some missing. The sample shows about 29,000 clones, 60% to 85% of them seen only once. Sequencing input: peripheral blood. The receptors stem from a woman aged 65 to 85 with active or convalescent COVID-19. CDR3s include the opening cysteine and the closing phenylalanine or tryptophan. A D gene is named only where the DNA matches it firmly. Clone size is stated in some rows and not others, as once, few, many or a class when expanded.

TRBV5-8	-	-	TRBJ1-3	TGTGCCAGCAGCTTGAGGAGCGGCCTTAACGGAAACACCATATATTTT	CASSLRSGLNGNTIYF
TRBV5-1	-	-	TRBJ2-3	TGCGCCAGCAGCGCGACGCAGGGAAGCTCAGATACGCAGTATTTT	CASSATQGSSDTQYF
TRBV10-3	-	-	TRBJ2-5	TGTGCCATCAGTGAGTCGAAACTGAACCAAGAGACCCAGTACTTC	CAISESKLNQETQYF
TRBV6-5	-	few	TRBJ1-6	TGTGCCAGCAGATACGGGGGAGGGACTGGGCTTTCAGCCCTCCACTTT	CASRYGGGTGLSALHF
TRBV28	-	-	TRBJ1-4	TGTGCCAGCAGTCCCGGGATATATACGGCCGAAGCGACCGAAAAACTGTTTTTT	CASSPGIYTAEATEKLFF
TRBV6-6	-	-	TRBJ2-2	TGTGCCAGCAGTCCAGGTCATGTGAGGACGGGGGCCGGGGAGCTGTTTTTT	CASSPGHVRTGAGELFF
TRBV10-3	-	-	TRBJ1-2	TGTGCCGTCGGGGGAGGGGGAAACTATGGCTACACCTTC	CAVGGGGNYGYTF
TRBV7-9	TRBD2	-	TRBJ2-1	TGTGCCAGCAGCTTTGGGCTAGCGGGGACCTACAATGAGCAGTTCTTC	CASSFGLAGTYNEQFF
TRBV28	TRBD1	-	TRBJ2-7	TGTGCCAGCAGTTCAGGGGGCGAAATCGAGCAGTACTTC	CASSSGGEIEQYF
TRBV6-6	-	-	TRBJ2-7	TGTGCCAGCAGTGTTGGGGAGGTTTCGTTCAACGAGCAGTACTTC	CASSVGEVSFNEQYF
TRBV6-5	-	once	TRBJ1-5	TGTGCCAGCAGCCAGGGTTTTGGCAATCAGCCCCAGCATTTT	CASSQGFGNQPQHF
TRBV25-1	-	-	TRBJ2-5	TGTGCCAGCAGTGCCCAGGGCGGAGAGACCCAGTACTTC	CASSAQGGETQYF
TRBV29-1	-	-	TRBJ1-3	TGCAGCGTTGGGGGCCAAGGGGTCCCGCCTGGAAACACCATATATTTT	CSVGGQGVPPGNTIYF
TRBV14	TRBD2	few	TRBJ2-3	TGTGCCAGCAGCCATCCATGGAGGTCGGCGGGAGTTAGGGCCACAGATACGCAGTATTTT	CASSHPWRSAGVRATDTQYF
TRBV7-9	-	-	TRBJ1-4	TGTGCCAGCAGCTTAGTAGGGAGTGGTGAAAAACTGTTTTTT	CASSLVGSGEKLFF
TRBV19	-	-	TRBJ2-1	TGTGCCAGTAGCCCACGAGCGGCGGGGAACAATGAGCAGTTCTTC	CASSPRAAGNNEQFF
TRBV18	TRBD1	-	TRBJ2-4	TGTGCCAGCTCACCACTCGGGACAGGGAAAAACATTCAGTACTTC	CASSPLGTGKNIQYF
TRBV28	TRBD1	-	TRBJ1-1	TGTGCCAGCAGGGGACAGGGTAGGATCCCTGAAGCTTTCTTT	CASRGQGRIPEAFF
TRBV4-1	-	-	TRBJ2-1	TGCGCCAGCAGCCAAGTTGCCGGGAGTACCCATGAGCAGTTCTTC	CASSQVAGSTHEQFF
TRBV28	-	few	TRBJ1-4	TGTGCCAGCAGCCGAGACAGGGAAAAACTGTTTTTT	CASSRDREKLFF
TRBV11-2	-	-	TRBJ1-1	TGTGCCAGCAGAAAGACAGGCCCGACCTCGAACACTGAAGCTTTCTTT	CASRKTGPTSNTEAFF